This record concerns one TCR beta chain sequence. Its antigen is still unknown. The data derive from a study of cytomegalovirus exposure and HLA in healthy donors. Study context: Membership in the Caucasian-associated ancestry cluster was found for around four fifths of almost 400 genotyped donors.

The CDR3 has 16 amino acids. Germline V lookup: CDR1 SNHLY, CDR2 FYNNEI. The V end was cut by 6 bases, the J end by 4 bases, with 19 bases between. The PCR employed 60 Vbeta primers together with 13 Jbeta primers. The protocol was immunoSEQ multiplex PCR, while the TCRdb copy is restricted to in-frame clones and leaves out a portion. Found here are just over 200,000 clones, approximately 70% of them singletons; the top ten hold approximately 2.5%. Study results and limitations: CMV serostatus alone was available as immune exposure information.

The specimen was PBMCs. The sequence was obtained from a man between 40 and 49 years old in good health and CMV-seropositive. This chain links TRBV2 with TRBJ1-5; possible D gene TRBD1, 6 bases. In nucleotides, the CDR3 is TGTGCCAGCAGCGGGTTCCTACAGGGCGGGAATCAGCCCCAGCATTTT. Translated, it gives CASSGFLQGGNQPQHF.